The TCR beta chain under discussion was sequenced for a study of coeliac disease. In the study overall: Without high-resolution HLA typing, biased TRBV7-2 usage was examined as a proof of principle.

This CDR3 region has 14 residues. Germline CDR1 MNHEY, CDR2 SVGAGI. Trimming cost V 2 bases and J 2 bases; bases outside gene matches: 3. Findings of the study overall: Intraepithelial and lamina propria fractions were not highly pure. Unbiased detection of gliadin-specific T cells was judged not feasible with this approach. Control samples showed higher TRB and TRG clonality than intraepithelial and lamina propria samples in active celiac disease.

Cells were frozen in aliquots of around 500,000, and one aliquot per fraction was sequenced. This clone is labeled medium-sized. The antigen is not known. Clones were read by immunoSEQ multiplex PCR, and TCRdb kept only the in-frame ones, dropping some. The profile shows 4,000 or so clones, roughly 70% of them singletons. The TCR sequence derives from a woman in her sixties or seventies with active celiac disease. The chain carries TRBV6-5 and TRBJ2-7, with 7 bases that match TRBD1. The specimen sequenced was intraepithelial lymphocytes from the gut. This CDR3 reads CASSYGDSTYEQYF. The CDR3 DNA is TGTGCCAGCAGTTACGGGGACAGCACCTACGAGCAGTACTTC.